Sequencing of this T cell receptor beta chain was carried out in a study of T cells in women clearing cervical HPV infection (dated by TCRdb to the late 2010s). About the investigation overall: Cases were 20 to 25 women with histologically confirmed HPV16-related CIN3 or worse, including a couple of invasive cancers. Because only a few women had HLA typing data, the possibility that HLA type acted as a confounder could not be ruled out. The exploratory proof-of-principle case-control study was nested within the Guanacaste HPV Natural History Study in Costa Rica and compared TCR repertoires across cervical HPV16 outcomes. In the parent cohort, more than 8,500 women aged 18 or older were enrolled in Guanacaste, Costa Rica, during about 1992 to 1994 and then followed for less than nine years. Case blood was taken at the visit when the lesion was first identified, whereas control blood was taken when infection was no longer detected. Cases were matched to controls by age within five years and by the year the sample was collected. Controls were 25 or so women whose single incident HPV16 infection cleared within 12 months without precancer or cancer developing. Quality controls consisted of five blinded duplicates per group, for a total of roughly 60 samples made up of some 50 participants and about ten replicates. For cases, the median interval between lesion detection and blood sampling was about 160 days, with an interquartile range of about 85 to 220 days. Cases had a median age of almost 35 years compared with under 40 for controls, and baseline characteristics showed no significant differences between the groups. The investigation overall reported the following: Cases had lower TRBV6-7 relative abundance than controls (approximately 0.11% versus 0.16%; Bonferroni P = 0.0008). Cases were distinguished from controls with an estimated AUC of over 0.75 by random forest classifiers combining richness and V gene abundances. Because of the cross-sectional design, the study could not determine whether the associations came before infection or resulted from infection, and neither effector/memory subsets nor HPV-specific T cells were isolated. Across sequencing depths, CIN3+ cases showed significantly higher TCR repertoire richness than controls, but evenness did not differ between the groups. Because T-cell numbers per sample were unknown, differences in richness could reflect varying T-cell content rather than repertoire biology.

The CDR3, cysteine through phenylalanine, is 13 amino acids long. Only the CDR3 bases that were read are kept: 30 of them, in frame from base 1. At the junction V is shortened by 4 bases and J by 6 bases, with 13 bases in between. The germline V gene sets CDR1 to MNHEY and CDR2 to SVGEGT. Turning to this clone: Its binding antigen is unknown. The read ends 3 residues early relative to the CDR3; the germline J gene fills the gap.

Every participant had a single incident cervical HPV16 infection, and women with prevalent HPV16 infections were excluded. Cervical HPV DNA was detected by MY09/MY11 PCR and genotyped by dot-blot hybridization. Fifteen mL of heparinized blood were centrifuged, and the buffy coat was split into aliquots, frozen at -30 degrees C, and then kept at -80 degrees C. QIAGEN kits were used to extract genomic DNA from buffy coat specimens. TCR beta CDR3 regions were amplified by multiplex PCR using the immunoSEQ assay from an average of about 1,200 ng genomic DNA per sample. To correct primer bias, the assay used a complete synthetic TCR repertoire to set an amplification baseline. Amplicons were sequenced on the Illumina platform. On the study's bioinformatics: Sequence errors were corrected by clustering with frequency ratios and a modified nearest-neighbor algorithm, and the sequences were then analyzed in the immunoSEQ Analyzer using IMGT gene definitions. TCR richness and evenness were averaged over 20 rarefaction repeats at each rarefaction depth, excluding samples with fewer sequences than the depth. Wilcoxon rank sum tests with FDR correction were used to compare V, D and J gene relative abundances between the groups. Blinded duplicates gave an intraclass correlation of 95.6% for TCR richness and an average of about 76% across 66 gene segments. The clones in this table, taken by TCRdb from immuneACCESS, are in-frame only. Not every clone is retained; where verified, under half of the shortfall comes from an unresolved V gene, and the cause of the rest is unknown. That table furnishes V, J and clone size, whereas the DNA furnished D and trimming. The sample table holds around 8,800 clones. The ten most abundant clones make up almost 8.5% of the sample.

This receptor chain uses TRBV6-2 or TRBV6-3 and TRBJ2-7, with TRBD2 tentatively as D gene (5 bases match). The sequence was obtained from a woman between 18 and 70 years old with a cervical HPV16 infection that either progressed to CIN3+ or cleared (not recorded which). Sequenced sample: blood buffy coat. This receptor has the CDR3 CASSSASSPEQYF. The covered CDR3 bases are TGTGCCAGCAGTTCGGCTAGCTCCCCCGAG.